These 29 T cell receptor beta chains came from one sample sequenced in a study of blood T cells in healthy people across ages. A second PCR of 7 to 11 cycles used a sample-barcoded 5' primer and a J-beta primer mix. One entry per CDR3 protein results from TCRdb running MiXCR on the 5' RACE reads. This table has fewer than 800,000 distinct CDR3 sequences, more than 40% appearing once. The sequencing sample was made of blood. These TCRs come from a woman aged 55-69 years in good health.

The chain combines TRBV6-6 with TRBJ1-2; D is perhaps TRBD1 (5 bases). The CDR3 runs 13 residues. The germline V gene has CDR1 MNHNY and CDR2 SVGAGI (reference sequence). V gave up 5 bases and J gave up 5 bases, with 12 bases separating them. In DNA form, the CDR3 reads TGTGCCAGCAGTGGGGGGACGGGATATGGCTACACCTTC. Residues: CASSGGTGYGYTF.

The chain has TRBV9 and TRBJ2-1; TRBD2 matches at 9 bases. The V gene's germline CDR1 is SGDLS and CDR2 YYNGEE. The V and J ends lost 0 bases and 7 bases, in that order; junction bases with no gene match: 8. The CDR3 has 16 residues. The CDR3 bases are TGTGCCAGCAGCGTAGTAGGACTAGCGCATGGGAATGAGCAGTTCTTC. Its protein is CASSVVGLAHGNEQFF.

This chain connects TRBV20-1 to TRBJ2-4; D is undetermined. The CDR3 has 13 residues. V lost 5 bases, J lost 0 bases, and 8 bases lay in between. The germline V gene has CDR1 DFQATT and CDR2 SNEGSKA (reference sequence). As DNA, the CDR3 is TGCAGTGCTCCCGGTTTAGCCAAAAACATTCAGTACTTC. This gives the protein CSAPGLAKNIQYF.

The chain links TRBV20-1 to TRBJ2-7; the D gene is possibly TRBD1 (6 bases). The CDR3 is 15 residues long. Trimming left V 0 bases short and J 3 bases short, with 15 bases between. In germline, CDR1 is DFQATT, CDR2 SNEGSKA (reference sequence). For the CDR3, the DNA is TGCAGTGCTAGAGATCCACAGGGCACAATCTACGAGCAGTACTTC. Amino acids: CSARDPQGTIYEQYF.

The genes are TRBV15 and TRBJ2-5, with D unresolved. V was cut by 1 base and J by 11 bases, with 17 bases left in between. Germline lookup yields CDR1 LNHNV and CDR2 YYDKDF (reference sequence). CDR3 length: 14 residues. The CDR3 nucleotides are TGTGCCACCAGCAGAGTCAGGCCTGGGGATAAGCAGTACTTC. Translating it yields CATSRVRPGDKQYF.

This clonotype was detected once. This chain links TRBV20-1 with TRBJ1-5; D is undetermined. Per germline, CDR1 DFQATT and CDR2 SNEGSKA (reference sequence). Trimming took off 4 bases at V and 4 bases at J, with 11 bases between the two ends. CDR3 length: 13 residues. The CDR3 loop reads CSAIYGMNQPQHF. CDR3 coding DNA: TGCAGTGCTATTTACGGCATGAATCAGCCCCAGCATTTT.

A remark on this clonotype: A much bigger clone sits one base away, suggesting this may be a read error. V and J are TRBV3-1 and TRBJ2-7, with no clear D. The germline CDR1 and CDR2 sequences are LGHDT and YNNKEL (reference sequence). The CDR3 sequence is 14 residues long. The CDR3 sequence is CASSQGGGTYGQYF. As DNA, the CDR3 is TGTGCCAGCAGCCAAGGTGGCGGAACCTACGGGCAGTACTTC.

The CDR3 bases are TGCGCCAGCAGCCAAGCTCTAGCGGGGGTGGCCCCGGATACGCAGTATTTT. It specifies CASSQALAGVAPDTQYF. The chain is built from TRBV4-1 and TRBJ2-3, with 10 bases lining up with TRBD2. The CDR3 covers 17 residues. J lost 6 bases, V lost 1 base, and 10 bases had no gene match. Germline V gene data show CDR1 as MGHRA and CDR2 as YSYEKL.

This chain connects TRBV7-9 to TRBJ2-3; 8 positions match TRBD2. CDR3 length equals 18 residues. Germline V gene sequence: CDR1 SEHNR, CDR2 FQNEAQ (reference sequence). V lost 4 bases to trimming and J lost 5 bases; unmatched junction nucleotides: 17. The CDR3 DNA reads as TGTGCCAGCAGCTCACCCACTCGGCGAGCGGGAGTTGTAGATACGCAGTATTTT. This translates into CASSSPTRRAGVVDTQYF.

V usage is TRBV6-5 and J usage is TRBJ2-7; no firm D call. The V end was cut by 0 bases, the J end by 3 bases, with 9 bases between. CDR3 length: 14 residues. Germline assignment: CDR1 MNHEY and CDR2 SVGAGI. The CDR3: CASSYSSEDYEQYF. Written as DNA, the CDR3 is TGTGCCAGCAGTTACTCGTCCGAAGACTACGAGCAGTACTTC.

This clonotype has more than one count but fewer than ten. The chain has TRBV29-1 and TRBJ2-7; D possibly corresponds to TRBD1 (6 bases). Trimming took off 4 bases at V and 2 bases at J, with 21 bases between the two ends. This CDR3 comprises 16 residues. The germline V gene has CDR1 SQVTM and CDR2 ANQGSEA. CDR3 residues: CSVANHRDISTYEQYF. The CDR3 DNA follows: TGCAGCGTTGCGAACCACCGGGACATAAGTACCTACGAGCAGTACTTC.

The chain joins TRBV7-2 to TRBJ1-3, with D possibly matching TRBD1 (6 bases). The CDR3 consists of 13 residues. Trimming took off 5 bases at V and 5 bases at J, with 10 bases between the two ends. Germline values: CDR1 SGHTA, CDR2 FQGNSA. CDR3 sequence (DNA): TGTGCCAGCAGCGCGACAGGAAGAAACACCATATATTTT. Translation gives CASSATGRNTIYF.

Many counts were recorded for this clonotype. V is TRBV2 and J is TRBJ2-5; TRBD1 aligns across 7 bases. With V trimmed by 6 bases and J by 2 bases, 15 bases remained unmatched. CDR1 and CDR2 from the germline V gene are SNHLY and FYNNEI. The CDR3 spans 17 residues. Here the CDR3 DNA reads TGTGCCAGCAGGCCGGGAAGGACGGCAGGGGGACAAGAGACCCAGTACTTC. Translating gives CASRPGRTAGGQETQYF.

The rearrangement links TRBV7-9 to TRBJ1-4; 8 nucleotides line up with TRBD1. This CDR3 spans 14 amino acids. Germline lookup yields CDR1 SEHNR and CDR2 FQNEAQ (reference sequence). J was trimmed by 8 bases and V by 2 bases; bases with no gene match: 4. CDR3 sequence: CASSLRQGSEKLFF. The DNA for the CDR3 is TGTGCCAGCAGCTTAAGACAGGGGAGCGAAAAACTGTTTTTT.

This clonotype was found once. One end of the junction is discordant with germline, which a read error may explain. The chain uses TRBV7-2 and TRBJ2-1; D ambiguous. This CDR3 comprises 16 residues. CDR1 and CDR2 (germline): SGHTA, FQGNSA. The CDR3 loop is CASSPVGGYSYNEQYF. The CDR3, as DNA: TGTGCCAGCAGCCCTGTGGGCGGTTACTCCTACAATGAGCAGTACTTT. The full variable domain, with the rest looked up from reference TRBV7-2 and TRBJ2-1, is GAGVSQSPSNKVTEKGKDVELRCDPISGHTALYWYRQSLGQGLEFLIYFQGNSAPDKSGLPSDRFSAERTGGSVSTLTIQRTQQEDSAVYLCASSPVGGYSYNEQYFGPGTRLTVL.

V usage is TRBV27 and J usage is TRBJ2-1; D perhaps matches TRBD2 (5 bases). V lost 5 bases and J lost 5, with 13 bases in between. The CDR3 contains 14 residues. Per germline, CDR1 MNHEY and CDR2 SMNVEV (reference sequence). CDR3 DNA sequence: TGTGCCAGCAGTGGGAGCACCCTTAACAATGAGCAGTTCTTC. Its protein is CASSGSTLNNEQFF.

As regards this clonotype: The conserved phenylalanine or tryptophan is not found at the CDR3 terminus, so this likely reflects a read error. This chain connects TRBV7-2 to TRBJ2-5; TRBD1 matches at 9 bases. Germline CDR1 is SGHTA and CDR2 is FQGNSA. The ends lost 5 bases at V and 5 bases at J; junction bases unmatched: 6. The CDR3 is 14 amino acids. The CDR3 DNA reads TGTGCCAGCAGCACTGGGACAGGGAGGGAGACCCAGTACGTC. It encodes CASSTGTGRETQYV.

This clonotype was observed a few times. The chain uses TRBV7-2 and TRBJ2-4; no firm D call. V lost 4 bases to trimming and J lost 3 bases, with 25 bases between them. This CDR3 is built from 19 residues. From germline, CDR1 is SGHTA and CDR2 FQGNSA. In DNA form, the CDR3 reads TGTGCCAGCAGCTGGGCGACGCGGACCCCTCCGGGTGACAAAAACATTCAGTACTTC. This sequence encodes CASSWATRTPPGDKNIQYF.

In this sample, this clonotype turned up a few times. The chain employs TRBV7-2 and TRBJ2-1; D might be TRBD1 (5 bases). This CDR3 region has 16 residues. Looked up from germline, CDR1 is SGHTA and CDR2 is FQGNSA. V was shortened by 0 bases and J by 2 bases, with 11 bases between the two germline ends. The CDR3 DNA reads TGTGCCAGCAGCTTAGCTGTAGGGGTGGCCTACAATGAGCAGTTCTTC. Amino acids: CASSLAVGVAYNEQFF.

This chain links TRBV20-1 with TRBJ2-1; 13 bases fit TRBD2. CDR1 is DFQATT and CDR2 is SNEGSKA in the germline V gene (reference sequence). J was trimmed by 5 bases and V by 4 bases; bases with no gene match: 5. This CDR3 has 15 amino acids. CDR3 nucleotides: TGCAGTGCTACAGGCGGGACTAGCGGGAACAATGAGCAGTTCTTC. Translation gives CSATGGTSGNNEQFF.

This clonotype was seen more than once but under ten times. The rearrangement uses TRBV5-1 and TRBJ2-1; 9 nucleotides match TRBD1. Germline V gene data show CDR1 as SGHRS and CDR2 as YFSETQ. This CDR3 spans 14 amino acids. V was clipped by 8 bases and J by 6 bases; unmatched bases: 9. The DNA for the CDR3 is TGCGCCAGTGCATCACGGGACAGGGCCAATGAGCAGTTCTTC. This sequence encodes CASASRDRANEQFF.

V and J are TRBV7-2 and TRBJ1-1, with D unresolved. Germline V gene data show CDR1 as SGHTA and CDR2 as FQGNSA. Trimming took off 2 bases at V and 3 bases at J, with 4 bases between the two ends. This CDR3 is built from 12 residues. The CDR3 DNA follows: TGTGCCAGCAGCTTAATGTACACTGAAGCTTTCTTT. Its protein is CASSLMYTEAFF.

The chain carries TRBV7-2 and TRBJ2-1; TRBD2 might be the D (6 bases). Germline CDR1 and CDR2: SGHTA and FQGNSA. The CDR3 spans 13 residues. Trimming took off 6 bases at V and 6 bases at J, with 12 bases between the two ends. The CDR3 here is CASRRAGGNEQFF. In DNA form, the CDR3 reads TGTGCCAGCAGACGAGCGGGTGGCAATGAGCAGTTCTTC.

Only a few counts were recorded for this clonotype. This chain connects TRBV7-2 to TRBJ2-7; D is perhaps TRBD2 (6 bases). With 5 bases removed from V and 4 bases from J, the gap between germline ends came to 12 bases. The germline V gene has CDR1 SGHTA and CDR2 FQGNSA. The CDR3 is 13 amino acids. The CDR3 coding sequence is TGTGCCAGCAGCGTACGGGGGAGGTACGAGCAGTACTTC. Encoded protein: CASSVRGRYEQYF.

V is TRBV10-3 and J is TRBJ1-4; the D gene is possibly TRBD1 (5 bases). Germline V lookup: CDR1 ENHRY, CDR2 SYGVKD. Deletions cut 0 bases from V and 7 bases from J, with 15 bases between. The CDR3 covers 16 residues. The CDR3 protein is CAISESRVGGAEKLFF. In DNA, the CDR3 is TGTGCCATCAGTGAGTCGAGAGTTGGCGGGGCTGAAAAACTGTTTTTT.

This chain links TRBV20-1 with TRBJ2-5; TRBD2 agrees at 11 bases. Judging by the DNA end, TRBJ2-7 fits better; the J call may be wrong. The CDR3 is 13 amino acids. Germline V gene data show CDR1 as DFQATT and CDR2 as SNEGSKA (reference sequence). CDR3 amino acids: CSAKLAGVYEQYF. CDR3 sequence (DNA): TGCAGTGCAAAACTAGCGGGAGTCTACGAGCAGTACTTC.

The rearrangement links TRBV5-4 to TRBJ2-1; the D call may be TRBD1 or TRBD2 (7 bases each). V lost 0 bases and J lost 4, with 14 bases in between. Germline lookup yields CDR1 SGHNT and CDR2 YYREEE (reference sequence). The CDR3 consists of 16 residues. The CDR3 loop is CASSLGGQRGYNEQFF. DNA of the CDR3: TGTGCCAGCAGCTTGGGGGGACAGCGGGGATACAATGAGCAGTTCTTC.

This clonotype was counted a few times. The chain has TRBV5-1 and TRBJ2-1; D ambiguous. CDR1 and CDR2 from the germline V gene are SGHRS and YFSETQ. V was clipped by 0 bases and J by 7 bases, with 8 bases between them. The CDR3 runs to 13 residues. This CDR3 is CASSLAAENEQFF. The CDR3 DNA follows: TGCGCCAGCAGCTTGGCCGCCGAAAATGAGCAGTTCTTC.

The V gene is TRBV10-3, the J gene TRBJ2-7, with unresolved D. Germline V gene data show CDR1 as ENHRY and CDR2 as SYGVKD. Trimming removed 2 bases from V and 4 bases from J, with 6 bases in between. The CDR3 is 12 amino acids. CDR3 loop: CAISEEEYEQYF. The DNA for the CDR3 is TGTGCCATCAGTGAGGAAGAGTACGAGCAGTACTTC.